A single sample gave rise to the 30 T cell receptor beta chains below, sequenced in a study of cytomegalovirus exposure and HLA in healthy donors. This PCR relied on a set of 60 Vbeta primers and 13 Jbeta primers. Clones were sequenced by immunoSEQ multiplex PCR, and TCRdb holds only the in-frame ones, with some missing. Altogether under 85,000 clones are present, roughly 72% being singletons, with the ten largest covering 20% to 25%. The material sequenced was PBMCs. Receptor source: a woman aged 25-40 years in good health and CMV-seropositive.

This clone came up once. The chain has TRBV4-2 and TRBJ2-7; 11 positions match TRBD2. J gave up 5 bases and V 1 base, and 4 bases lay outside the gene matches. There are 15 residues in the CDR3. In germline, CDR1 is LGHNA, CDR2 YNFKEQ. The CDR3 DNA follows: TGTGCCAGCAGCCAAGTAGCGGGAGGGAGGGACGAGCAGTACTTC. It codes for CASSQVAGGRDEQYF.

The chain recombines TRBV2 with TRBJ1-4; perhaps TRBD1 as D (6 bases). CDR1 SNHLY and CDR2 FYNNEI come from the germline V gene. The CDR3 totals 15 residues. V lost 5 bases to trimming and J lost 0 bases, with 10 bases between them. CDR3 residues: CASSSRQATNEKLFF. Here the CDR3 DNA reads TGTGCCAGCAGTTCTCGACAGGCAACTAATGAAAAACTGTTTTTT.

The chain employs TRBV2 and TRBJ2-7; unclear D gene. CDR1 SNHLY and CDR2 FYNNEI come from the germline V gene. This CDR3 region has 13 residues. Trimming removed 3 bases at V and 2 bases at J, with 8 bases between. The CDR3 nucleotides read TGTGCCAGCAGTGAGTACACCACCTACGAGCAGTACTTC. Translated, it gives CASSEYTTYEQYF.

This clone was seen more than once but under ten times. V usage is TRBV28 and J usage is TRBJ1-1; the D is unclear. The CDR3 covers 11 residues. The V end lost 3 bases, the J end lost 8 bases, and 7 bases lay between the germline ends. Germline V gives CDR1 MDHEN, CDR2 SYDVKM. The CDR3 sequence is CASSFSLEAFF. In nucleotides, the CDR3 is TGTGCCAGCAGTTTTTCCTTAGAAGCTTTCTTT.

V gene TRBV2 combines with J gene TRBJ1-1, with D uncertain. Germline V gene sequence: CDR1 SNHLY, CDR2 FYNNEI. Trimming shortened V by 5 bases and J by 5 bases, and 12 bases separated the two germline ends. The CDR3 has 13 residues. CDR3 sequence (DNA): TGTGCCAGCAGTTACCAACCAGGAACTGAAGCTTTCTTT. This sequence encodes CASSYQPGTEAFF.

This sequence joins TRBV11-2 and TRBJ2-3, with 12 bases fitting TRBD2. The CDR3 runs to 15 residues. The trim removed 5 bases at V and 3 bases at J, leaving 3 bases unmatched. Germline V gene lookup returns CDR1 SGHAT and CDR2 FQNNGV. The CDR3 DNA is TGTGCCAGCAGCGTAACTAGCGGGAGGACAGATACGCAGTATTTT. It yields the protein CASSVTSGRTDTQYF.

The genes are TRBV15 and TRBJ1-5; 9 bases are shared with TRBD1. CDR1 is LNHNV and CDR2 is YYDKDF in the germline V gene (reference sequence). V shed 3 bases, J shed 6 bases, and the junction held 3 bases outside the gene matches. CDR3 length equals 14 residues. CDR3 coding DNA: TGTGCCACCAGCAGGGGGACAGGGCCTCAGCCCCAGCATTTT. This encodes CATSRGTGPQPQHF.

The CDR3 protein is CASSLGGEQFF. The CDR3 DNA sequence: TGTGCCAGCAGTCTGGGGGGTGAGCAGTTCTTC. The chain carries TRBV2 and TRBJ2-1; tentative D call: TRBD2 (6 bases). From germline, CDR1 is SNHLY and CDR2 FYNNEI. Trimming shortened V by 5 bases and J by 9 bases, and 8 bases separated the two germline ends. The CDR3 is 11 residues long.

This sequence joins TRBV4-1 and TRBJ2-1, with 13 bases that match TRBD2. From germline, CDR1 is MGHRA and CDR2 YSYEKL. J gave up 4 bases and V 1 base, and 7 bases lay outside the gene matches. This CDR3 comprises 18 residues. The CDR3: CASSQVRLAGGSYNEQFF. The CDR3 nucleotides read TGCGCCAGCAGCCAAGTACGACTAGCGGGAGGTTCATACAATGAGCAGTTCTTC.

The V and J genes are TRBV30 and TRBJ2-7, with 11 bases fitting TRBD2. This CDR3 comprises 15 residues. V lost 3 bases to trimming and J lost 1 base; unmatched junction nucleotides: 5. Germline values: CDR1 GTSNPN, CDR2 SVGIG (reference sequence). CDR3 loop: CAWRARTSGSYEQYF. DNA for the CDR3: TGTGCCTGGAGGGCCCGGACTAGCGGGTCCTACGAGCAGTACTTC.

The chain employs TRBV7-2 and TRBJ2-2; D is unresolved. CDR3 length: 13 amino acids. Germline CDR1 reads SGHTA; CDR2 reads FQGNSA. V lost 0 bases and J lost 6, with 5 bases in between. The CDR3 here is CASSLANPGELFF. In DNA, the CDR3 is TGTGCCAGCAGCTTAGCTAATCCCGGGGAGCTGTTTTTT.

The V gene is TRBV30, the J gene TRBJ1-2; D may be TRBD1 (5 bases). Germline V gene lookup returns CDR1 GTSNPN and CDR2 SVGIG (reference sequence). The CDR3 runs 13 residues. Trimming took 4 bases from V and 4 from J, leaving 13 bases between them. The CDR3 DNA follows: TGTGCCTGGACGACAGAACCCCTCTATGGCTACACCTTC. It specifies CAWTTEPLYGYTF.

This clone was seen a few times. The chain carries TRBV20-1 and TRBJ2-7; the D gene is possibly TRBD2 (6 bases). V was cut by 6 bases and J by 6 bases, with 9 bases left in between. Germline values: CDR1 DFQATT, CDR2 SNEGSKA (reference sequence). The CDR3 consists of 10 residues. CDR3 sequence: CSAMEGEQYF. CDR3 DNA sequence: TGCAGTGCGATGGAGGGCGAGCAGTACTTC.

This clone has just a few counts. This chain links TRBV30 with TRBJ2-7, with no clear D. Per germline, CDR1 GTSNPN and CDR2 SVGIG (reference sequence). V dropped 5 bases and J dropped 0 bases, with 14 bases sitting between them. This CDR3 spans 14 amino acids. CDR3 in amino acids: CAWSKAPISYEQYF. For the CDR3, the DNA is TGTGCCTGGTCCAAAGCCCCCATCTCCTACGAGCAGTACTTC.

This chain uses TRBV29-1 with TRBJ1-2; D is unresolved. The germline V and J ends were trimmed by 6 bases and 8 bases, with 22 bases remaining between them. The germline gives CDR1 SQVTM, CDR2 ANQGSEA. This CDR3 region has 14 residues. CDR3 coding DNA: TGCAGCGTCGCGCCGGTAGTCGGGAACTGGGGCTACACCTTC. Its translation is CSVAPVVGNWGYTF.

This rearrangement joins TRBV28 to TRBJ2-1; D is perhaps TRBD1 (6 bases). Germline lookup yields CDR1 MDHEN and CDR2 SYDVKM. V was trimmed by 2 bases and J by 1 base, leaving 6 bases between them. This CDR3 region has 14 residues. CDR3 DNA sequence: TGTGCCAGCAGTTTACAGGGGTCCTACAATGAGCAGTTCTTC. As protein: CASSLQGSYNEQFF. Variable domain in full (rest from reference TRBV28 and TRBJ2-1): DVKVTQSSRYLVKRTGEKVFLECVQDMDHENMFWYRQDPGLGLRLIYFSYDVKMKEKGDIPEGYSVSREKKERFSLILESASTNQTSMYLCASSLQGSYNEQFFGPGTRLTVL.

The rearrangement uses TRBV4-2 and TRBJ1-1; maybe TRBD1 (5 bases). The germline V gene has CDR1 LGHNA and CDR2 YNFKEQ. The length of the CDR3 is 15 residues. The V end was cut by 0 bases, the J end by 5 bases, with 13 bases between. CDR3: CASSQDRGGGTEAFF. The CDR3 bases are TGTGCCAGCAGCCAAGATAGGGGCGGAGGGACTGAAGCTTTCTTT.

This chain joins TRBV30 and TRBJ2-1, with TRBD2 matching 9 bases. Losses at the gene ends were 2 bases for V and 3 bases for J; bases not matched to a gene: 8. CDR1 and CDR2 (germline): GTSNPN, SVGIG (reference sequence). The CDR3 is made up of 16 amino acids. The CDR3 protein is CAWSRLASGNYNEQFF. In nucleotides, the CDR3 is TGTGCCTGGAGTCGCCTCGCTAGCGGGAACTACAATGAGCAGTTCTTC.

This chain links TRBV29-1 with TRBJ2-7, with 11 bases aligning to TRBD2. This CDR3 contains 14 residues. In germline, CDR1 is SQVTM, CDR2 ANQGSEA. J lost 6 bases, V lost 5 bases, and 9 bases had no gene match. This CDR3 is CSVIAGGPESEQYF. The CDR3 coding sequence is TGCAGCGTTATAGCGGGAGGGCCCGAATCCGAGCAGTACTTC.

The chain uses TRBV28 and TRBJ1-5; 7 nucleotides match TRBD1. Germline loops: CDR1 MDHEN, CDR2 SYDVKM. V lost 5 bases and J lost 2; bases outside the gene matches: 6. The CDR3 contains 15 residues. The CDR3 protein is CASSRKGAGNQPQHF. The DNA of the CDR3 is TGTGCCAGCAGTAGAAAGGGGGCCGGCAATCAGCCCCAGCATTTT.

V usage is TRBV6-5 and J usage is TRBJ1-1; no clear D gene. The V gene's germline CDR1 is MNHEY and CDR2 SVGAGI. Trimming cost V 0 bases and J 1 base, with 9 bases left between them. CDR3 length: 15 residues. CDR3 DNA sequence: TGTGCCAGCAGTTACTCGAGGCAGCCGAACACTGAAGCTTTCTTT. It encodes CASSYSRQPNTEAFF.

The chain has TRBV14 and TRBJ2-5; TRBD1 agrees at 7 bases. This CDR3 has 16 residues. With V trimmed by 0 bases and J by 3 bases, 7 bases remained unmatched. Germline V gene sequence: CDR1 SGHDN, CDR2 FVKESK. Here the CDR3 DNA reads TGTGCCAGCAGCCAAGAGGTCTGGGACAGAGAAGAGACCCAGTACTTC. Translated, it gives CASSQEVWDREETQYF.

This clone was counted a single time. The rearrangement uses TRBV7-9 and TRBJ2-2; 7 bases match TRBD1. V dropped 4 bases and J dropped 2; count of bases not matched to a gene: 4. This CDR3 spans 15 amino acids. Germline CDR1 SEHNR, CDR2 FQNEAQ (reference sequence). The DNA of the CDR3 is TGTGCCAGCAGCTCTGGGACAGTAAACACCGGGGAGCTGTTTTTT. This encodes CASSSGTVNTGELFF.

For the CDR3, the DNA is TGTGCCAGCAGTTACTCGAGCCGGGGCACAGATACGCAGTATTTT. It specifies CASSYSSRGTDTQYF. The chain links TRBV6-5 to TRBJ2-3; D remains ambiguous. The CDR3 is 15 residues long. V lost 0 bases to trimming and J lost 1 base, with 8 bases between them. Germline-derived CDR1 and CDR2 are MNHEY and SVGAGI.

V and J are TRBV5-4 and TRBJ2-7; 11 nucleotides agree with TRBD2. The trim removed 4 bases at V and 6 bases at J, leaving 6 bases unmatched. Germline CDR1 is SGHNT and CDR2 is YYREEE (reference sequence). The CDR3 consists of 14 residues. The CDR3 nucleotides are TGTGCCAGCAGCCGAACTAGCGGGAGTTTCGAGCAGTACTTC. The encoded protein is CASSRTSGSFEQYF.

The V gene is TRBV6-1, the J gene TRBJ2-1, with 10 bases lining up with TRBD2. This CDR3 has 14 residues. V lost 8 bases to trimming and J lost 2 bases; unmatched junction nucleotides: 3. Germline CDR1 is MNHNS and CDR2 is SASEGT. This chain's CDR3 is CASVLAGAYNEQFF. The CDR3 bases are TGTGCCAGCGTCCTAGCGGGAGCCTACAATGAGCAGTTCTTC.

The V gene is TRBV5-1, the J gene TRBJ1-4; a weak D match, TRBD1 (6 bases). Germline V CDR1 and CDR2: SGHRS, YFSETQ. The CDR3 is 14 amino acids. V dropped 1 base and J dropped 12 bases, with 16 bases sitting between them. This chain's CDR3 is CASSLSTLQGQLFF. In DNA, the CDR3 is TGCGCCAGCAGCTTGTCCACTCTACAGGGTCAACTGTTTTTT.

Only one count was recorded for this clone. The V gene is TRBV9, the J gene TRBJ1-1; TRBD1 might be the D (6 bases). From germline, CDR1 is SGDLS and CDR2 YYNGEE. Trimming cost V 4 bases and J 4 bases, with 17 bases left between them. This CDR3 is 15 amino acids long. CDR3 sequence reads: CASSSDRGAATEAFF. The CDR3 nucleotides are TGTGCCAGCAGCTCAGACCGGGGGGCGGCCACTGAAGCTTTCTTT.

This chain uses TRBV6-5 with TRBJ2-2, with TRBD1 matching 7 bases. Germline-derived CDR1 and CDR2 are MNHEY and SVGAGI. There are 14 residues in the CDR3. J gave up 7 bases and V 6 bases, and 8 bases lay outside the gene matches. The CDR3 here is CASRGQINGGELFF. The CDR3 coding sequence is TGTGCCAGCAGGGGACAGATAAACGGCGGGGAGCTGTTTTTT.

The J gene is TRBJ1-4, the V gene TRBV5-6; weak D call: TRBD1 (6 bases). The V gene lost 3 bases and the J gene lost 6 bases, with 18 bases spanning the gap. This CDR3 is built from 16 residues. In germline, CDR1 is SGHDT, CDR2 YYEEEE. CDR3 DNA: TGTGCCAGCAGCTCGCCCAATACAGGGTGGGATGAAAAACTGTTTTTT. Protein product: CASSSPNTGWDEKLFF.